The clone carrying this T cell receptor (beta chain) was seen more than once but under ten times. These data are taken from a study of blood T cell repertoires in COVID-19. Original handling: Amplification from reference gene primers served as the basis for estimated nucleated cell counts. Produced via immunoSEQ multiplex PCR; TCRdb's table is partial and in-frame only. The V and J calls and clone size are taken from that table; D and trimming were inferred from the DNA. The data contain approximately 360,000 clones, more than 75% of them seen just once; the ten biggest clones take up 0.97%. Participants came from some 23 US areas, aged about 18 to 89 years. The CDR3 consists of 14 residues. Germline CDR1 SGDLS, CDR2 YYNGEE. Between the trimmed V and J ends, which lost 0 bases and 3 bases, there was a span of 9 bases.

This clonotype originated in a woman between 25 and 40 years old with acute COVID-19. Sequencing was performed on PBMCs or T cells enriched from blood (not recorded which). The chain carries TRBV9 and TRBJ1-2; unclear D gene. CDR3 sequence (DNA): TGTGCCAGCAGCGTAGGAGCACTCCACTATGGCTACACCTTC. Translated: CASSVGALHYGYTF.